This T cell receptor beta chain came from a study of blood T cell repertoires in COVID-19. Turning to the study itself: Both acute and convalescent COVID-19 samples were obtained from the United States, Italy and Spain. Sample material is recorded as cDNA or gDNA derived from T cells, B-cell-depleted T cells, or PBMCs.

TCRdb's copy holds only in-frame clones and misses some; the assay was immunoSEQ multiplex PCR. The sample includes roughly 410,000 clones, approximately 88% of them seen just once. Trimming shortened V by 5 bases and J by 5 bases, and 12 bases separated the two germline ends. The CDR3 extends over 13 amino acids. V gene TRBV12-3 or TRBV12-4 combines with J gene TRBJ1-1; perhaps TRBD1 as D (6 bases). Sequencing was done on a sample of peripheral blood. The TCR was taken from a man aged 35 to 55 with acute or convalescent COVID-19. This chain's CDR3 is CASSTYRETEAFF. The CDR3 coding sequence is TGTGCCAGCAGTACCTACAGGGAAACTGAAGCTTTCTTT.